This T cell receptor (beta chain) was documented in a study of OX40 agonist ivuxolimab in advanced cancers. For the wider study: The costimulatory receptor OX40 (CD134) was targeted by ivuxolimab, a fully human IgG2 agonistic monoclonal antibody. Intravenous ivuxolimab was administered to patients every 2 weeks at six dose levels: 0.01, 0.1, 0.3, 1.5, 3 and 10 mg/kg. Of the approximately 50 patients in dose escalation, about 19 had hepatocellular carcinoma, some 15 had melanoma, 9 had renal cell carcinoma and 9 had head and neck cancer. In the dose-escalation cohort, 82.7% of patients were male, and the mean age was around 60 years, with a range of about 20 to 79. Prior anti-PD-1, anti-PD-L1 or anti-CTLA-4 therapy was permitted, and checkpoint inhibitors had been received by under 50% of dose-escalation patients. Three dose-escalation patients achieved partial responses, one with hepatocellular carcinoma and two with cutaneous melanoma. The purpose of peripheral TCRbeta sequencing was to test whether ivuxolimab changed TCR sequence diversity and led to clonal T-cell expansion. The paper reports the monotherapy dose-escalation portion (N of about 47 patients) of the phase I ivuxolimab trial. The paper's findings and limits, for the study overall: After ivuxolimab, CD8+ T cells had more expanded clones than CD4+ T cells on average. In partial responders in the 0.1-3.0 mg/kg groups, normalized peripheral clonal expansion was found to be among the lowest, especially among CD8+ T cells. Low levels of normalized T-cell clonal expansion were also seen in some patients who did not respond. The antigen specificity of the peripheral T cells that underwent clonal expansion was not determined. At doses of 0.1 to 3.0 mg/kg, clonal expansion of both CD4+ and CD8+ T cells in blood was seen between baseline and week 6.

The trial excluded patients who had a history of autoimmune disease or were on systemic immunosuppression. In every dose cohort, peripheral blood was drawn for TCR sequencing at baseline, cycle 4 day 1, and cycle 7 day 1. The samples were taken from a phase I, first-in-human, multicenter, open-label dose-escalation trial of ivuxolimab. Adults with locally advanced or metastatic melanoma, renal cell carcinoma, hepatocellular carcinoma or head and neck squamous cell carcinoma were enrolled in the trial. Before TCR sequencing, CD4+ T cells and CD8+ T cells were sorted from peripheral blood as separate populations. The germline V gene sets CDR1 to SGHRS and CDR2 to YFSETQ. The junction shows trimming of 3 bases on V and 3 bases on J, and the gene matches do not reach 1 base of it. From cysteine to phenylalanine, the CDR3 is 13 amino acids long. The entry retains the CDR3 DNA only, 39 bases that are in frame from base 1.

For sequencing of the TCRbeta CDR3 region, genomic DNA was extracted from the sorted cells. The immunoSEQ Assay was used to sequence the TCRbeta CDR3 regions. TCRdb's version of the immuneACCESS table is confined to in-frame rearrangements and falls short of the full clone set. An unresolved V gene accounts for under half of the shortfall where checked; the remainder is of unknown origin. For this sample there are about 77,000 clones; around four fifths appear just once. About 0.8% of the sample is held by the ten biggest clonotypes. As to this clone: Its antigen has not been determined. Per-nucleotide qualities are absent, and no much larger clonotype sits a single base away.

Recombination connected TRBV5-1 to TRBJ1-1; 8 junctional bases match TRBD1. The sequencing used CD4+ or CD8+ T cells sorted from blood, collected in a trial of the OX40 agonist ivuxolimab. The TCR was taken from an adult with an advanced solid tumor such as melanoma, head and neck, liver or kidney cancer. Here is the DNA: TGCGCCAGCAGCTGGACAGGGTACACTGAAGCTTTCTTT. Its protein is CASSWTGYTEAFF.